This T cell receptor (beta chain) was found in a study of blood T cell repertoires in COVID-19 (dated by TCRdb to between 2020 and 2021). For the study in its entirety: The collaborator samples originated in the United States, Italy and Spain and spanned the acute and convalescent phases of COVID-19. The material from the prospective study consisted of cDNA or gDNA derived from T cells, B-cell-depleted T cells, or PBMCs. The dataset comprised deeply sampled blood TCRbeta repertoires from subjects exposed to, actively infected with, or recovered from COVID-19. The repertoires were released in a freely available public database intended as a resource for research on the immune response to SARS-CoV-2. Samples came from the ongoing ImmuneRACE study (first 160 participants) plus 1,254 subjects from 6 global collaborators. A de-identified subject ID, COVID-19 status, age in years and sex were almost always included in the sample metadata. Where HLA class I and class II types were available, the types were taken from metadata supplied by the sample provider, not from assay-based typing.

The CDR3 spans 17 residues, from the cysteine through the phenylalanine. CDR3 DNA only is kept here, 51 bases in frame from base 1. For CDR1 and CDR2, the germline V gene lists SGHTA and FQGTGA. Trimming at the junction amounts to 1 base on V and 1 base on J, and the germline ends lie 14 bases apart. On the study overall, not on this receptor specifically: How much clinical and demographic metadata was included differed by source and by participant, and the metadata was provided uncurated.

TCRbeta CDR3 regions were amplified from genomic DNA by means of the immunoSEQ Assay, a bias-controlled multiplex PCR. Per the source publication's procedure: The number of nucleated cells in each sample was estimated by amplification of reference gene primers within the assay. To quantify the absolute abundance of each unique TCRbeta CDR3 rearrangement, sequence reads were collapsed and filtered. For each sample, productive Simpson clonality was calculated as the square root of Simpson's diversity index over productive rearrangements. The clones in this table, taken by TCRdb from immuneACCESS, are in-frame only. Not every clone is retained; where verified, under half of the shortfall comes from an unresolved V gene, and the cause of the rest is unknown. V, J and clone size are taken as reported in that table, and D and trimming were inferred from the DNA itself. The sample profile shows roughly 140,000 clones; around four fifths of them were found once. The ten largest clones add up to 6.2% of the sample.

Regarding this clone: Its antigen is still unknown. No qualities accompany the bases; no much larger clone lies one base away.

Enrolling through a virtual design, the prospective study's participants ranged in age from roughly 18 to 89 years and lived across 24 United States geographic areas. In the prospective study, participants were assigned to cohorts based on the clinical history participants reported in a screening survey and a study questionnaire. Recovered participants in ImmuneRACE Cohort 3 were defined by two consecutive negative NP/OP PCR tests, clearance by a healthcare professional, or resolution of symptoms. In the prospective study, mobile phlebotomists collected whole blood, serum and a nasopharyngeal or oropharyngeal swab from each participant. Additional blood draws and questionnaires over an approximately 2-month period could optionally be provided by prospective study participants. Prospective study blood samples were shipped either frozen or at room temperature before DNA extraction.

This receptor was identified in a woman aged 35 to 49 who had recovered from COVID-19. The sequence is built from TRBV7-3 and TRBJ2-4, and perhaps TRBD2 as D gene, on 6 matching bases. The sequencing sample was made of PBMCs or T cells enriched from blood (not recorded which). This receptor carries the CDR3 CASSLKEGTWAKNIQYF. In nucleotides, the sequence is TGTGCCAGCAGCTTAAAGGAGGGGACTTGGGCCAAAAACATTCAGTACTTC.